This T cell receptor beta chain was sequenced for a study of CDR3 diversity in severe acne. MiXCR was run by TCRdb on the PCR reads, yielding one entry per CDR3 protein. Of more than 70,000 distinct CDR3 sequences listed, approximately 54% are singletons. V lost 6 bases, J lost 5 bases, and 5 bases stayed unmatched. The germline V gene has CDR1 MNHEY and CDR2 SVGAGI. This CDR3 has 13 residues. The V call is TRBV6-5, the J call TRBJ2-7; 9 bases are shared with TRBD1. The clonotype originates from a male donor with severe acne vulgaris. Sequenced material: blood. The CDR3 nucleotides read TGTGCCAGCAGCAGGACAGGGGCCCACGAGCAGTACTTC. This codes for CASSRTGAHEQYF.